What follows are 5 T cell receptor beta chains derived from one specimen sequenced in a study of CD8 T cell repertoires and HIV-1 epitope variants. The antigens these receptors bind are not known. The method was immunoSEQ multiplex PCR; TCRdb's version includes in-frame clones alone and lacks a portion of them. The sample contains some 6,000 clones, approximately 68% of which appear only once. What was sequenced was cultured CD8+ T cells derived from PBMCs. The source is a male donor with HIV.

The CDR3 DNA follows: TGCAGCGTGGATTCCCCACTGGGCTACTATGGCTACACCTTC. This gives the protein CSVDSPLGYYGYTF. The chain couples TRBV29-1 to TRBJ1-2, with unresolved D. CDR1 and CDR2 from the germline V gene are SQVTM and ANQGSEA. The CDR3 runs 14 residues. Deletions cut 6 bases from V and 3 bases from J, with 17 bases between.

This clone has only a few counts. The V gene is TRBV9, the J gene TRBJ1-1; D possibly corresponds to TRBD1 (5 bases). Germline CDR1 reads SGDLS; CDR2 reads YYNGEE. The CDR3 is 12 residues long. Trimming pared 4 bases from V and 2 bases from J, leaving 6 bases between. In nucleotides, the CDR3 is TGTGCCAGCAGCCAGGGTAACACTGAAGCTTTCTTT. This sequence encodes CASSQGNTEAFF.

This clone came up once. The chain carries TRBV6-1 and TRBJ1-2; D unresolved. This CDR3 comprises 13 residues. Germline CDR1 and CDR2: MNHNS and SASEGT. V lost 8 bases and J 0 bases, leaving 10 bases between the germline ends. The CDR3 sequence is CASSYGANYGYTF. The CDR3 DNA reads TGTGCCAGCTCCTACGGAGCTAACTATGGCTACACCTTC.

CDR3 coding DNA: TGCGCCAGCAGCTTGGAGAGGAGGGGGACCTCTGGGGCCAACGTCCTGACTTTC. Protein product: CASSLERRGTSGANVLTF. The V gene is TRBV5-1, the J gene TRBJ2-6; D tentatively fits TRBD1 or TRBD2 (6 bases each). V lost 0 bases, J lost 0 bases, and 13 bases lay in between. CDR1 is SGHRS and CDR2 is YFSETQ in the germline V gene. The CDR3 has 18 residues.

The J gene is TRBJ1-3, the V gene TRBV5-6, with D hard to call. V was trimmed by 1 base and J by 0 bases, leaving 5 bases between them. Germline CDR1 SGHDT, CDR2 YYEEEE. This CDR3 is built from 14 residues. The CDR3 loop is CASSLYSSGNTIYF. The CDR3, as DNA: TGTGCCAGCAGCTTGTACAGCTCTGGAAACACCATATATTTT.